Listed here are 21 T cell receptor beta chains from one sample, sequenced in a study. One entry per CDR3 protein, called by TCRdb with MiXCR from the RT-PCR reads. The data hold about 680,000 distinct CDR3 sequences, with approximately 15% observed a single time. The sequencing sample was made of memory CD4+ T cells from blood. These receptors were collected from a female donor in good health, serving as a healthy control.

At least ten counts were recorded for this clonotype. The CDR3 loop reads CSASPPGGRSNTEAFF. CDR3 in DNA: TGCAGTGCTAGTCCTCCGGGGGGCAGGTCGAACACTGAAGCTTTCTTT. The rearrangement uses TRBV20-1 and TRBJ1-1; tentatively, D is TRBD1 (6 bases). This CDR3 is 16 amino acids long. V gave up 3 bases and J gave up 1 base, with 18 bases separating them. Germline values: CDR1 DFQATT, CDR2 SNEGSKA (reference sequence).

This clonotype was counted only a few times. The rearrangement uses TRBV30 and TRBJ1-1; D remains unclear. V was pared by 0 bases and J by 4 bases, with 9 bases between. The CDR3 is made up of 13 amino acids. The germline gives CDR1 GTSNPN, CDR2 SVGIG (reference sequence). The DNA of the CDR3 is TGTGCCTGGAGTGTAGGGTGGAGCACTGAAGCTTTCTTT. This encodes CAWSVGWSTEAFF.

This clonotype was counted many times. J is TRBJ1-1 and V is TRBV7-2; no firm D call. The germline CDR1 and CDR2 sequences are SGHTA and FQGNSA. Trimming took 3 bases from V and 2 from J, leaving 13 bases between them. This CDR3 is built from 15 residues. The DNA for the CDR3 is TGTGCCAGCAGCTTTGATTTTTCGGTAAACACTGAAGCTTTCTTT. As protein: CASSFDFSVNTEAFF.

This clonotype was observed a few times. The chain has TRBV7-9 and TRBJ2-7; 8 positions agree with TRBD2. Trimming at V came to 4 bases and at J to 1 base, leaving 3 bases not matched to a gene. This CDR3 contains 14 residues. The germline V gene encodes CDR1 SEHNR and CDR2 FQNEAQ (reference sequence). CDR3 sequence reads: CASSSGGGSYEQYF. The CDR3 DNA follows: TGTGCCAGCAGCTCCGGCGGGGGGTCCTACGAGCAGTACTTC.

This clonotype turned up a few times. V gene TRBV6-5 combines with J gene TRBJ1-2; D call uncertain. Germline CDR1 MNHEY, CDR2 SVGAGI. This CDR3 contains 14 residues. V lost 4 bases, J lost 2 bases, and 11 bases lay in between. The CDR3 is CASSSYSSNYGYTF. For the CDR3, the DNA is TGTGCCAGCAGTTCGTACAGTTCCAACTATGGCTACACCTTC.

The V gene is TRBV5-1, the J gene TRBJ2-3; D is ambiguous. CDR3 length: 13 amino acids. Germline assignment: CDR1 SGHRS and CDR2 YFSETQ. V lost 4 bases, J lost 2 bases, and 8 bases lay in between. The CDR3 nucleotides read TGCGCCAGCAGCCGGAGAAACACAGATACGCAGTATTTT. This sequence encodes CASSRRNTDTQYF.

The genes are TRBV7-2 and TRBJ2-1; D is uncertain. This CDR3 comprises 13 residues. Germline CDR1 is SGHTA and CDR2 is FQGNSA. Between the trimmed V and J ends, which lost 4 bases and 3 bases, there was a span of 7 bases. The CDR3 protein is CASSSGDYNEQFF. As DNA, the CDR3 is TGTGCCAGCAGCTCCGGCGACTACAATGAGCAGTTCTTC.

This clonotype came up many times. This chain connects TRBV9 to TRBJ2-1, with TRBD2 identical over 10 bases. V was pared by 0 bases and J by 8 bases, with 8 bases of the junction left unmatched. The CDR3 sequence is 16 residues long. The germline V gene encodes CDR1 SGDLS and CDR2 YYNGEE. The CDR3 loop reads CASSVARLAGVDEQFF. CDR3 in DNA: TGTGCCAGCAGCGTAGCCAGGCTAGCGGGAGTGGATGAGCAGTTCTTC.

This clonotype was picked up many times. The chain has TRBV29-1 and TRBJ2-3; 8 positions agree with TRBD2. CDR3 length: 13 residues. Germline V CDR1 and CDR2: SQVTM, ANQGSEA. V lost 6 bases, J lost 3 bases, and 5 bases stayed unmatched. The CDR3 coding sequence is TGCAGCGTACATAGCGGGAAGACAGATACGCAGTATTTT. This gives the protein CSVHSGKTDTQYF.

This clonotype was seen a few times. The V gene is TRBV28, the J gene TRBJ2-7; no clear D. CDR3 length: 15 residues. Per germline, CDR1 MDHEN and CDR2 SYDVKM. Trimming shortened V by 7 bases and J by 1 base, and 17 bases separated the two germline ends. CDR3 coding DNA: TGTGCCAGCACTGAAACCAGCAAAGCATCCTACGAGCAGTACTTC. Translated, it gives CASTETSKASYEQYF.

This clonotype was observed at least ten times. The chain carries TRBV7-2 and TRBJ2-2, with D unresolved. Trimming took 1 base from V and 7 from J, leaving 4 bases between them. CDR3 length: 12 residues. Germline CDR1 is SGHTA and CDR2 is FQGNSA. For the CDR3, the DNA is TGTGCCAGCAGCTTAGAAGTCGGGGAGCTGTTTTTT. Translation gives CASSLEVGELFF.

The chain recombines TRBV19 with TRBJ1-1; maybe TRBD1 (6 bases). Trimming pared 3 bases from V and 2 bases from J, leaving 19 bases between. This CDR3 has 17 amino acids. Germline-derived CDR1 and CDR2 are LNHDA and SQIVND (reference sequence). The CDR3 DNA sequence: TGTGCCAGTAGTATGAGGCGACAGGTCTGGGAAAACACTGAAGCTTTCTTT. It translates to CASSMRRQVWENTEAFF.

The V call is TRBV9, the J call TRBJ2-1; D uncertain. Looked up from germline, CDR1 is SGDLS and CDR2 is YYNGEE. The CDR3 spans 15 residues. The germline V and J ends were trimmed by 3 bases and 0 bases, with 10 bases remaining between them. CDR3 protein: CASSAFGGSYNEQFF. The DNA for the CDR3 is TGTGCCAGCAGCGCCTTTGGTGGCTCCTACAATGAGCAGTTCTTC.

V usage is TRBV2 and J usage is TRBJ2-2, with a possible D match to TRBD2 (5 bases). Germline V gene data show CDR1 as SNHLY and CDR2 as FYNNEI. The V and J ends lost 6 bases and 3 bases respectively, with 14 bases between them. This CDR3 spans 15 amino acids. CDR3 sequence reads: CASSPLGGDTGELFF. The CDR3 DNA sequence: TGTGCCAGCAGCCCCTTAGGAGGCGACACCGGGGAGCTGTTTTTT.

The table lists this clonotype with a few counts. V gene TRBV11-2 combines with J gene TRBJ2-1; possible D gene TRBD2, 6 bases. V lost 5 bases and J 0 bases, leaving 11 bases between the germline ends. This CDR3 has 15 amino acids. CDR1 and CDR2 from the germline V gene are SGHAT and FQNNGV. In DNA, the CDR3 is TGTGCCAGCAGCCGCGGGGACCTCTCCTACAATGAGCAGTTCTTC. Its translation is CASSRGDLSYNEQFF.

The V gene is TRBV19, the J gene TRBJ1-1; D possibly corresponds to TRBD1 (6 bases). The length of the CDR3 is 12 residues. Looked up from germline, CDR1 is LNHDA and CDR2 is SQIVND (reference sequence). Trimming removed 3 bases from V and 6 bases from J, with 8 bases in between. The CDR3 loop is CASSMGQSEAFF. CDR3 nucleotides: TGTGCCAGTAGTATGGGACAATCTGAAGCTTTCTTT.

The rearrangement links TRBV27 to TRBJ2-7; the D gene is possibly TRBD2 (6 bases). The CDR3 covers 15 residues. V was pared by 4 bases and J by 2 bases, with 15 bases between. Germline V gives CDR1 MNHEY, CDR2 SMNVEV (reference sequence). CDR3 bases: TGTGCCAGCAGTTATAAGGAGGGTGCTCCCTACGAGCAGTACTTC. Its translation is CASSYKEGAPYEQYF.

The J gene is TRBJ2-7, the V gene TRBV20-1; D may be TRBD1 (6 bases). Germline lookup yields CDR1 DFQATT and CDR2 SNEGSKA (reference sequence). The CDR3 loop spans 14 amino acids. The CDR3 nucleotides are TGCAGCGCCCCCGAACGGACAGTCTCCTACGAGCAGTACTTC. Its translation: CSAPERTVSYEQYF.

There are many counts of this clonotype. J is TRBJ2-7 and V is TRBV24-1; 11 bases are a match to TRBD2. The CDR3 runs 15 residues. Germline loops: CDR1 KGHDR, CDR2 SFDVKD. V lost 2 bases and J lost 4; bases outside the gene matches: 3. The CDR3 protein is CATSDYASGRYEQYF. The CDR3, as DNA: TGTGCCACCAGTGATTATGCTAGCGGGAGGTACGAGCAGTACTTC.

In this sample, this clonotype turned up many times. The V and J genes are TRBV20-1 and TRBJ1-1; D is perhaps TRBD1 (6 bases). This CDR3 has 15 residues. Trimming pared 1 base from V and 0 bases from J, leaving 12 bases between. Germline values: CDR1 DFQATT, CDR2 SNEGSKA (reference sequence). CDR3 coding DNA: TGCAGTGCTAGAGCCCCGGGACAAATGAACACTGAAGCTTTCTTT. This sequence encodes CSARAPGQMNTEAFF.

In its sample, this clonotype was seen many times. V is TRBV10-2 and J is TRBJ2-5, with D hard to call. The CDR3 is 14 residues long. Trimming pared 10 bases from V and 1 base from J, leaving 16 bases between. Germline V gives CDR1 WSHSY, CDR2 SAAADI. Here the CDR3 reads CATSERPSQETQYF. The CDR3 nucleotides are TGCGCCACCTCGGAGCGCCCGTCCCAAGAGACCCAGTACTTC.